What follows describes a single T cell receptor (beta chain). The record originates from a study of T cell changes during pregnancy in multiple sclerosis. Sequencing used immunoSEQ multiplex PCR; TCRdb keeps in-frame clones, though not all of them. Altogether 70,000 to 100,000 clones are present, 90% to 95% being singletons, with the ten largest covering around 2.2%. The J segment lost 5 bases and the V segment lost 1 base, leaving 4 bases of the junction unmatched. CDR3 size: 16 residues. Germline CDR1 and CDR2: LNHDA and SQIVND (reference sequence). The sample was peripheral blood, taken in the third trimester of pregnancy. The chain joins TRBV19 to TRBJ2-2; 10 nucleotides align to TRBD2. This sequence was found in a female donor with multiple sclerosis, enrolled in a pregnancy study. DNA of the CDR3: TGTGCCAGTAGTATAGGGACTAGCGGCAGAACCGGGGAGCTGTTTTTT. It codes for CASSIGTSGRTGELFF.